The clone carrying this TCR beta chain has only one observation. This CDR3 is built from 15 residues. Germline values: CDR1 SGHRS, CDR2 YFSETQ. V shed 2 bases and J 0 bases; nucleotides not matched to a gene: 3. Measured with immunoSEQ multiplex PCR; TCRdb has only the in-frame clones, and not every one. The profile covers 120,000 or so clones, with about 79% appearing a single time and about a quarter taken by the ten largest. These data belong to a study of T cell responses to AZD1222 COVID-19 vaccine. This specimen consisted of peripheral blood, obtained 28 days after the second AZD1222 dose. The receptor comes from an adult who received the AZD1222 COVID-19 vaccine. This chain uses TRBV5-1 with TRBJ2-7; 9 nucleotides match TRBD1. DNA for the CDR3: TGCGCCAGCAGCTTCGACAGGGGGAGCTCCTACGAGCAGTACTTC. Its translation: CASSFDRGSSYEQYF.